This TCR beta chain originates from a study of blood T cells in healthy people across ages. On the study more broadly: For every two T cells, template switching captured about one barcoded beta molecule. Points from the study as a whole: Getting older went along with TCR beta diversity per million T cells dropping roughly linearly. Changes seen in expanded clonotypes were possibly confounded by donor CMV status left unknown.

Comments on this clonotype: The antigen is undetermined.

The second PCR ran roughly 7 to 12 cycles with a sample-barcoded 5' primer and J-beta primers. TCRdb re-called the 5' RACE reads through MiXCR, storing one row per CDR3 protein. The sample contains hundreds of thousands of distinct CDR3 sequences, less than 35% of which appear only once. Germline loops: CDR1 SGHTA, CDR2 FQGTGA. V lost 0 bases, J lost 6 bases, and 7 bases stayed unmatched. This CDR3 is 15 amino acids long. This receptor was identified in a woman aged 80 or over in good health. The chain joins TRBV7-3 to TRBJ1-2; 7 bases fit TRBD1. Source material: blood. The CDR3 DNA sequence: TGTGCCAGCAGCTTAACTGGAGGGGGCAGGGATGGCTACACCTTC. Translated: CASSLTGGGRDGYTF.